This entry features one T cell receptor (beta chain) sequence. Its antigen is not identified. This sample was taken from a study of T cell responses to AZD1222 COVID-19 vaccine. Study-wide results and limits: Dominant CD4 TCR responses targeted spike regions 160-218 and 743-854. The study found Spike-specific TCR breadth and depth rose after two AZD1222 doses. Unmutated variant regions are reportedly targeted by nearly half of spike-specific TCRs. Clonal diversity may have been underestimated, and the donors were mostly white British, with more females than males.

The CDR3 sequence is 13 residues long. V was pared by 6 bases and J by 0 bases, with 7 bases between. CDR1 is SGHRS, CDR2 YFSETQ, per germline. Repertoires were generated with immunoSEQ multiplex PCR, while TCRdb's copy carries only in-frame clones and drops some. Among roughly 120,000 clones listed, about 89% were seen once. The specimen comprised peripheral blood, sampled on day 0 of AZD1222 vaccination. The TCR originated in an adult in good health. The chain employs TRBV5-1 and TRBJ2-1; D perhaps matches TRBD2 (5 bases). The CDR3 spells CASNRDSYNEQFF. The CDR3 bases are TGCGCCAGCAACCGGGACTCCTACAATGAGCAGTTCTTC.